Presented here are 2 T cell receptor beta chains from one specimen sequenced in a study of early T cells in non-severe SARS-CoV-2 infection. TCRdb reprocessed the 5' RACE reads with MiXCR, giving one entry per CDR3 protein. The sample gives 65,000 to 90,000 distinct CDR3 sequences, 12% of which show up once; about 4.2% is in the top ten. Sequencing input: whole blood. The receptors come from an adult who was a healthcare worker with PCR-confirmed SARS-CoV-2 infection or an uninfected control (not recorded which).

In its sample, this clonotype was seen a few times. The chain carries TRBV18 and TRBJ2-3; D call uncertain. Germline-derived CDR1 and CDR2 are KGHSH and LQKENI. CDR3 length: 14 residues. V gave up 3 bases and J gave up 6 bases, with 13 bases separating them. CDR3 nucleotide sequence: TGTGCCAGCTCACCGATGACTTCCACGGATACGCAGTATTTT. This gives the protein CASSPMTSTDTQYF.

This clonotype was recorded at least ten times. The rearrangement uses TRBV6-5 and TRBJ1-3, with a possible D match to TRBD1 (5 bases). The germline V and J ends were trimmed by 4 bases and 0 bases, with 10 bases remaining between them. Germline CDR1 is MNHEY and CDR2 is SVGAGI. The CDR3 extends over 15 amino acids. The CDR3 region is CASSWGRSSGNTIYF. Written as DNA, the CDR3 is TGTGCCAGCAGTTGGGGCCGGAGCTCTGGAAACACCATATATTTT.